Each of the 26 T cell receptor beta chains below was sequenced from the same sample in a study of radiotherapy plus CTLA-4 blockade in lung cancer. TCRdb keeps only in-frame clones here, not all; method: immunoSEQ multiplex PCR. Found here are tens of thousands of clones, approximately 86% of them singletons; the top ten hold over 15%. The sample here was peripheral blood, taken from a patient treated with radiotherapy plus ipilimumab. The receptors shown here come from a human donor with non-small cell lung cancer that progressed on radiotherapy plus ipilimumab.

J is TRBJ2-1 and V is TRBV10-1; 12 bases agree with TRBD2. Unmatched junction bases numbered 12, after V lost 4 bases and J lost 8 bases. The V gene's germline CDR1 is WNHNN and CDR2 SYGVQD (reference sequence). This CDR3 spans 17 amino acids. The CDR3 loop reads CASSARLAGDFRDEQFF. Here the CDR3 DNA reads TGCGCCAGCAGTGCCCGACTAGCGGGAGATTTTAGGGATGAGCAGTTCTTC.

The genes are TRBV30 and TRBJ2-7; 14 nucleotides match TRBD2. This CDR3 is built from 15 residues. CDR1 GTSNPN and CDR2 SVGIG come from the germline V gene (reference sequence). Trimming took 5 bases from V and 5 from J; bases not matched to a gene: 8. CDR3 DNA sequence: TGTGCCTGGGAGACGGGACTAGCGGGAGAACACGAGCAGTACTTC. It specifies CAWETGLAGEHEQYF. The full variable domain, rest sourced from reference TRBV30 and TRBJ2-7, is SQTIHQWPATLVQPVGSPLSLECTVEGTSNPNLYWYRQAAGRGLQLLFYSVGIGQISSEVPQNLSASRPQDRQFILSSKKLLLSDSGFYLCAWETGLAGEHEQYFGPGTRLTVT.

The gene calls are TRBV5-4 and TRBJ1-1; the D gene is possibly TRBD1 (5 bases). Trimming left V 8 bases short and J 0 bases short, with 23 bases between. The CDR3 loop spans 17 amino acids. The germline V gene has CDR1 SGHNT and CDR2 YYREEE (reference sequence). The CDR3 bases are TGTGCCAGAGGCAAGACAGCCCCGTTGGTCATGAACACTGAAGCTTTCTTT. This encodes CARGKTAPLVMNTEAFF.

The DNA for the CDR3 is TGTGCCAGCAGCTTTGGGGGGGAGGGGTTGAACACTGAAGCTTTCTTT. The encoded protein is CASSFGGEGLNTEAFF. The J gene is TRBJ1-1, the V gene TRBV5-4, with a possible D match to TRBD1 (5 bases). Germline assignment: CDR1 SGHNT and CDR2 YYREEE (reference sequence). The ends were cut back, 2 bases at V and 0 bases at J, with 14 bases in the middle. The CDR3 has 16 residues. The entire variable domain, with the rest obtained from reference TRBV5-4 and TRBJ1-1, is as follows: ETGVTQSPTHLIKTRGQQVTLRCSSQSGHNTVSWYQQALGQGPQFIFQYYREEENGRGNFPPRFSGLQFPNYSSELNVNALELDDSALYLCASSFGGEGLNTEAFFGQGTRLTVV.

The V call is TRBV27, the J call TRBJ1-1; no reliable D call. Per the germline V gene, CDR1 is MNHEY and CDR2 is SMNVEV (reference sequence). There are 18 residues in the CDR3. Trimming left V 3 bases short and J 0 bases short, with 20 bases between. The CDR3 DNA is TGTGCCAGCAGTTTGTCCGGGCCCTACCATGAGATGAACACTGAAGCTTTCTTT. It encodes CASSLSGPYHEMNTEAFF.

This chain uses TRBV9 with TRBJ2-1; TRBD1 matches 8 bases. Trimming removed 0 bases from V and 4 bases from J; junction bases left unmatched: 6. CDR3 length: 16 amino acids. CDR1 is SGDLS, CDR2 YYNGEE, per germline. CDR3 region: CASSVGTGGKYNEQFF. CDR3 in DNA: TGTGCCAGCAGCGTAGGAACAGGGGGGAAATACAATGAGCAGTTCTTC.

CDR3 nucleotides: TGTGCCAGCAGTGACAGGTTAGCGGGAGGGCCGTACGAGCAGTACTTC. Its protein is CASSDRLAGGPYEQYF. The rearrangement uses TRBV6-1 and TRBJ2-7; 11 positions agree with TRBD2. V lost 3 bases to trimming and J lost 4 bases; unmatched junction nucleotides: 8. CDR3 length: 16 residues. The germline V gene encodes CDR1 MNHNS and CDR2 SASEGT.

The rearrangement joins TRBV7-2 to TRBJ2-7, with 9 positions matching TRBD2. In germline, CDR1 is SGHTA, CDR2 FQGNSA. The CDR3 sequence is 15 residues long. J was trimmed by 9 bases and V by 4 bases; bases with no gene match: 13. The CDR3 region is CASSSAGSGRPPQYF. CDR3 nucleotides: TGTGCCAGCAGCTCCGCCGGAAGCGGGAGGCCACCGCAGTACTTC.

This clone was observed a few times. This rearrangement joins TRBV9 to TRBJ2-7; D remains unclear. Germline assignment: CDR1 SGDLS and CDR2 YYNGEE. The V end was cut by 3 bases, the J end by 1 base, with 5 bases between. This CDR3 is 12 amino acids long. CDR3 loop: CASSGRSYEQYF. The CDR3 nucleotides read TGTGCCAGCAGCGGTAGGTCCTACGAGCAGTACTTC.

The rearrangement joins TRBV5-1 to TRBJ2-3; D unclear. V was cut by 7 bases and J by 5 bases, with 5 bases left in between. CDR1 and CDR2 from the germline V gene are SGHRS and YFSETQ. This CDR3 region has 10 residues. CDR3 DNA sequence: TGCGCCAGCGGCGAAGATACGCAGTATTTT. It is translated as CASGEDTQYF.

The table lists this clone with a few counts. One end of the junction fails to match germline, which may point to a read error. The chain has TRBV6-4 and TRBJ2-7, with TRBD2 identical over 8 bases. The length of the CDR3 is 12 residues. The V gene's germline CDR1 is MRHNA and CDR2 SNTAGT. The CDR3 coding sequence is TGTGCCAGCAGCGACCCGGTTAGCGGGGAACCATTC. Encoded protein: CASSDPVSGEPF.

The rearrangement uses TRBV10-3 and TRBJ2-1; D may be TRBD2 (6 bases). This CDR3 is 14 amino acids long. The germline V gene encodes CDR1 ENHRY and CDR2 SYGVKD. The V end was cut by 3 bases, the J end by 9 bases, with 15 bases between. CDR3 DNA: TGTGCCATCAGTGATCGGGGGAGACCCATTGAGCAGTTCTTC. Translation gives CAISDRGRPIEQFF.

CDR3 region: CASTFEGGYGYTF. The CDR3 DNA sequence: TGTGCCAGCACTTTCGAGGGCGGCTATGGCTACACCTTC. V usage is TRBV6-1 and J usage is TRBJ1-2, with D hard to call. This CDR3 has 13 residues. V was shortened by 7 bases and J by 4 bases, with 13 bases between the two germline ends. Germline lookup yields CDR1 MNHNS and CDR2 SASEGT.

This clone is a singleton in its sample. The chain uses TRBV6-6 and TRBJ1-5; the D gene is possibly TRBD1 (5 bases). Looked up from germline, CDR1 is MNHNY and CDR2 is SVGAGI (reference sequence). This CDR3 is built from 15 residues. V lost 5 bases and J lost 3, with 14 bases in between. The CDR3 nucleotides read TGTGCCAGCAGTGCATTGGGACCCTTCAATCAGCCCCAGCATTTT. Protein: CASSALGPFNQPQHF.

This chain joins TRBV6-1 and TRBJ2-7, with 8 bases lining up with TRBD1. J lost 0 bases, V lost 8 bases, and 9 bases had no gene match. The CDR3 runs 15 residues. Germline V gene lookup returns CDR1 MNHNS and CDR2 SASEGT. The CDR3 DNA is TGTGCCAGCGTGGAGCGACAGGGGTCCTCCTACGAGCAGTACTTC. It yields the protein CASVERQGSSYEQYF.

V usage is TRBV27 and J usage is TRBJ1-1; the D gene is possibly TRBD1 (5 bases). The V gene lost 4 bases and the J gene lost 0 bases, with 15 bases spanning the gap. The germline CDR1 and CDR2 sequences are MNHEY and SMNVEV (reference sequence). This CDR3 comprises 16 residues. The CDR3 DNA sequence: TGTGCCAGCAGTTCGACTTGGGACGGGTTGAACACTGAAGCTTTCTTT. Translating it yields CASSSTWDGLNTEAFF.

This chain connects TRBV5-5 to TRBJ2-5; D is possibly TRBD1 or TRBD2 (5 bases each). Germline V gene lookup returns CDR1 SGHKS and CDR2 YYEKEE (reference sequence). V was shortened by 2 bases and J by 2 bases, with 19 bases between the two germline ends. The CDR3 contains 17 residues. CDR3: CASSFRGVVTRQETQYF. The CDR3 nucleotides read TGTGCCAGCAGCTTCCGAGGGGTGGTGACCAGGCAAGAGACCCAGTACTTC.

The CDR3 coding sequence is TGCAGTGCGGGGGACTACGAGCAGTACTTC. Its translation: CSAGDYEQYF. The chain carries TRBV20-1 and TRBJ2-7; possibly TRBD1 or TRBD2 for D (5 bases each). The V gene lost 6 bases and the J gene lost 3 bases, with 6 bases spanning the gap. CDR1 and CDR2 from the germline V gene are DFQATT and SNEGSKA (reference sequence). CDR3 length: 10 amino acids.

V is TRBV28 and J is TRBJ2-3; D is perhaps TRBD2 (6 bases). Germline CDR1 and CDR2: MDHEN and SYDVKM. Trimming removed 6 bases from V and 1 base from J, with 8 bases in between. This CDR3 has 13 amino acids. The DNA of the CDR3 is TGTGCCAGCAGGCGGGACCGCACAGATACGCAGTATTTT. This codes for CASRRDRTDTQYF.

This clone was observed once. V is TRBV7-6 and J is TRBJ2-3; TRBD2 might be the D (5 bases). The CDR3 extends over 17 amino acids. V was trimmed by 5 bases and J by 2 bases, leaving 20 bases between them. Germline V gives CDR1 SGHVS, CDR2 FNYEAQ. CDR3 sequence (DNA): TGTGCCAGCAGCCACAGAAGCTCTCAGCGGTACACAGATACGCAGTATTTT. Protein sequence: CASSHRSSQRYTDTQYF.

This chain links TRBV29-1 with TRBJ2-1; 11 bases are shared with TRBD2. Losses at the gene ends were 6 bases for V and 9 bases for J; bases not matched to a gene: 13. The CDR3 length is 15 residues. In germline, CDR1 is SQVTM, CDR2 ANQGSEA. The CDR3 is CSVPGVSGGAGEQFF. The CDR3 nucleotides read TGCAGCGTCCCCGGAGTTAGCGGGGGGGCAGGTGAGCAGTTCTTC.

The chain carries TRBV19 and TRBJ2-6, with D perhaps assigned TRBD1 or TRBD2 (5 bases each). The CDR3 is made up of 14 amino acids. The V gene's germline CDR1 is LNHDA and CDR2 SQIVND (reference sequence). Trimming pared 7 bases from V and 2 bases from J, leaving 9 bases between. The CDR3 is CASTRDAGANVLTF. The CDR3 DNA reads TGTGCCAGTACCAGGGACGCTGGGGCCAACGTCCTGACTTTC.

The chain has TRBV6-6 and TRBJ1-1; D might be TRBD1 (5 bases). CDR3 length: 13 amino acids. Germline CDR1 MNHNY, CDR2 SVGAGI (reference sequence). The V gene lost 0 bases and the J gene lost 7 bases, with 9 bases spanning the gap. CDR3 sequence: CASSYSIGVEAFF. CDR3 DNA: TGTGCCAGCAGTTACTCGATAGGGGTTGAAGCTTTCTTT.

The chain combines TRBV6-5 with TRBJ1-1, with 9 bases that match TRBD1. The V and J ends lost 5 bases and 5 bases, in that order; junction bases with no gene match: 6. The CDR3 extends over 14 amino acids. CDR1 and CDR2 from the germline V gene are MNHEY and SVGAGI. This chain's CDR3 is CASSLGQGRTEAFF. CDR3 in DNA: TGTGCCAGCAGTCTAGGACAGGGGAGGACTGAAGCTTTCTTT.

The V gene is TRBV6-1, the J gene TRBJ2-7; weak D call: TRBD2 (6 bases). V lost 4 bases to trimming and J lost 3 bases, with 16 bases between them. Germline-derived CDR1 and CDR2 are MNHNS and SASEGT. This CDR3 is 15 amino acids long. The CDR3 here is CASSVWRGTRYEQYF. The CDR3 nucleotides read TGTGCCAGCAGTGTGTGGAGGGGTACCCGCTACGAGCAGTACTTC.

This clone was seen only a few times. The rearrangement joins TRBV4-2 to TRBJ2-1; TRBD2 matches at 7 bases. CDR3 length equals 16 residues. The ends lost 0 bases at V and 3 bases at J; junction bases unmatched: 5. Looked up from germline, CDR1 is LGHNA and CDR2 is YNFKEQ. The CDR3 reads CASSQDHGDYYNEQFF. DNA for the CDR3: TGTGCCAGCAGCCAAGATCACGGGGACTACTACAATGAGCAGTTCTTC.